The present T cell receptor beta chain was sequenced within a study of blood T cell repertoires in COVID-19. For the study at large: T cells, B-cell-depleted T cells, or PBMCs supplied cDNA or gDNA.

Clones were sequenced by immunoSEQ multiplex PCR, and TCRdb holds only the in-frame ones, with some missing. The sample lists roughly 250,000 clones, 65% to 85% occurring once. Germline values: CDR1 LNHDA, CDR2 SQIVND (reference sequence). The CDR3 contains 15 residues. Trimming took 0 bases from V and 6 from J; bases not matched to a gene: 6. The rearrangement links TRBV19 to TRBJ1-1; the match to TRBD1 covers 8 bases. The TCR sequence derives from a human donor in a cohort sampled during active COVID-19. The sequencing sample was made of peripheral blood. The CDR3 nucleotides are TGTGCCAGTAGTATAGACCGGACAGGGCGGTCTGAAGCTTTCTTT. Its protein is CASSIDRTGRSEAFF.